The rows below give T cell receptor beta chains drawn from one sample of a study of response to subunit inactivated influenza vaccine. Via MiXCR, TCRdb re-called the RT-PCR reads, giving one row per CDR3 protein. The sample consists of 530,000 or so distinct CDR3 sequences, about 14% of them appearing once. The source material was PBMCs from blood, sampled 11 to 12 days after vaccination. These receptor sequences come from a man in his fifties or sixties who received an inactivated influenza vaccine. The conserved cysteine and the conserved F or W are not part of the CDR3 here. A D gene is named only where the DNA matches it firmly.

V gene | D gene | CDR3 protein
TRBV11-1 | - | ASSRETGSVSGANVLT
TRBV3-1 | TRBD1 | ASSQGGLGTGLSYEQY
TRBV7-9 | - | ASSLGAGNQPQD
TRBV5-6 | TRBD2 | ASSFISGGALRETQY
TRBV7-9 | TRBD1 | ASRNRDSNYEQY
TRBV20-1 | - | SARDSLRGNTGELF
TRBV4-3 | TRBD2 | ASSPGVIAGAGTYEQY
TRBV20-1 | TRBD2 | SARGRGLAGPGEQF
TRBV14 | TRBD1 | ASSQGDRAVNQPQH
TRBV12-3/TRBV12-4 | - | ASSLAQGYQETQY
TRBV11-2 | - | ASSLPGLAYEQY
TRBV2 | - | ASSESRGTLNTIY
TRBV27 | TRBD1 | ASSTGNGEQF
TRBV4-3 | - | ASSQAIGQNYHNEQF
TRBV10-3 | TRBD1 | AISRQGSYEQY
TRBV5-1 | - | ASGRDGTNYGYT
TRBV4-1 | - | ASSTRDFSYEQY